The 17 T cell receptor beta chains below come from one sample, sequenced in a study of T cell repertoires in cytomegalovirus infection. These receptors have no known antigen. Via MiXCR, TCRdb re-called the reads, giving one row per CDR3 protein. The table lists a few hundred thousand distinct CDR3 sequences, 40% of them singletons. This specimen was cultured PBMCs, taken from culture after CMV antigen stimulation. The receptors shown here come from a human donor in good health (CMV status not recorded). Some clones in this sample may be carry-over from other donors' samples.

The V call is TRBV28, the J call TRBJ2-7; perhaps TRBD1 as D (5 bases). The length of the CDR3 is 14 residues. Germline V gene data show CDR1 as MDHEN and CDR2 as SYDVKM. V gave up 6 bases and J gave up 1 base, with 13 bases separating them. CDR3 residues: CASSPWGRSYEQYF. The CDR3 nucleotides are TGTGCCAGCAGCCCCTGGGGCAGGTCCTACGAGCAGTACTTC.

A few counts support this clonotype. V usage is TRBV7-6 and J usage is TRBJ1-1; TRBD1 is a possible D gene (6 bases). CDR1 is SGHVS and CDR2 is FNYEAQ in the germline V gene. The CDR3 runs 14 residues. V shed 5 bases and J shed 3 bases, with 13 bases lying between them. The CDR3 loop is CASSIAGDDTEAFF. CDR3 coding DNA: TGTGCCAGCAGCATCGCAGGGGACGACACTGAAGCTTTCTTT.

The J gene is TRBJ2-1, the V gene TRBV6-1, with a possible D match to TRBD2 (7 bases). V was clipped by 5 bases and J by 4 bases, with 15 bases between them. In germline, CDR1 is MNHNS, CDR2 SASEGT. The CDR3 runs 15 residues. Written as DNA, the CDR3 is TGTGCCAGCAGTCGCCCGGGGGGCCTTTACAATGAGCAGTTCTTC. It translates to CASSRPGGLYNEQFF.

The rearrangement uses TRBV6-6 and TRBJ2-1; the match to TRBD2 covers 8 bases. Per germline, CDR1 MNHNY and CDR2 SVGAGI (reference sequence). The CDR3 has 14 residues. Trimming took 5 bases from V and 7 from J; bases not matched to a gene: 7. CDR3 sequence: CASSARSGGNEQFF. DNA for the CDR3: TGTGCCAGCAGTGCTCGGAGCGGGGGTAATGAGCAGTTCTTC.

In this sample, this clonotype turned up a few times. V and J are TRBV11-2 and TRBJ1-1, with 7 nucleotides matching TRBD1. The germline gives CDR1 SGHAT, CDR2 FQNNGV. The length of the CDR3 is 14 residues. The V segment lost 2 bases and the J segment 7 bases; nucleotides outside the gene matches: 7. The CDR3 spells CASSLPGQRDEAFF. The DNA for the CDR3 is TGTGCCAGCAGCTTACCGGGACAGCGAGATGAAGCTTTCTTT.

The J gene is TRBJ1-1, the V gene TRBV27; D remains ambiguous. Deletions cut 0 bases from V and 1 base from J, with 9 bases between. This CDR3 is built from 15 residues. CDR1 and CDR2 (germline): MNHEY, SMNVEV (reference sequence). The CDR3 reads CASSLSGQTNTEAFF. CDR3 in DNA: TGTGCCAGCAGTTTATCCGGGCAAACGAACACTGAAGCTTTCTTT.

This clonotype has a handful of counts. The chain links TRBV7-2 to TRBJ1-6; 11 bases are a match to TRBD1. The CDR3 extends over 14 amino acids. Germline assignment: CDR1 SGHTA and CDR2 FQGNSA. Trimming at V came to 5 bases and at J to 8 bases, leaving 2 bases not matched to a gene. The CDR3 here is CASSRDRGYSPLHF. DNA for the CDR3: TGTGCCAGCAGCCGGGACAGGGGGTATTCACCCCTCCACTTT.

V is TRBV6-5 and J is TRBJ2-7, with D unresolved. The CDR3 is 13 residues long. In germline, CDR1 is MNHEY, CDR2 SVGAGI. The V end lost 0 bases, the J end lost 5 bases, and 8 bases lay between the germline ends. CDR3 nucleotide sequence: TGTGCCAGCAGTTACTCGCCCGGCCACGAGCAGTACTTC. Encoded protein: CASSYSPGHEQYF.

This clonotype was seen only a few times. J is TRBJ2-3 and V is TRBV6-2 or TRBV6-3, with 10 bases that match TRBD1. V was clipped by 5 bases and J by 3 bases; unmatched bases: 8. This CDR3 is 16 amino acids long. Germline V gives CDR1 MNHEY, CDR2 SVGEGT. CDR3 DNA sequence: TGTGCCAGCAGTAACCGGGACAGGGGTATAACAGATACGCAGTATTTT. Translated: CASSNRDRGITDTQYF.

The J gene is TRBJ2-1, the V gene TRBV11-2; D is unclear. This CDR3 has 15 amino acids. V was pared by 2 bases and J by 7 bases, with 15 bases between. Germline CDR1 SGHAT, CDR2 FQNNGV. CDR3 protein: CASSLSNVKANEQFF. For the CDR3, the DNA is TGTGCCAGCAGCTTATCCAACGTTAAGGCGAATGAGCAGTTCTTC.

Here the CDR3 DNA reads TGCGCCAGCAGCCAAGATATCCCAGGGGGGCACGACACTGAAGCTTTCTTT. Translated, it gives CASSQDIPGGHDTEAFF. The chain links TRBV4-1 to TRBJ1-1; 7 bases map to TRBD1. CDR1 MGHRA and CDR2 YSYEKL come from the germline V gene. The CDR3 sequence is 17 residues long. The V gene end was trimmed by 0 bases and the J gene end by 3 bases; junction bases not matched to a gene: 10.

The rearrangement links TRBV3-1 to TRBJ1-1; D is possibly TRBD1 (6 bases). Germline V CDR1 and CDR2: LGHDT, YNNKEL (reference sequence). The CDR3 is 15 amino acids. V was clipped by 1 base and J by 9 bases, with 18 bases between them. CDR3 sequence (DNA): TGTGCCAGCAGCCAAGGAGGGGGGATCATAGGGAAAGCTTTCTTT. Translated, it gives CASSQGGGIIGKAFF. The whole variable domain, filled in from reference TRBV3-1 and TRBJ1-1, reads DTAVSQTPKYLVTQMGNDKSIKCEQNLGHDTMYWYKQDSKKFLKIMFSYNNKELIINETVPNRFSPKSPDKAHLNLHINSLELGDSAVYFCASSQGGGIIGKAFFGQGTRLTVV.

This chain connects TRBV28 to TRBJ2-1; D is perhaps TRBD1 (6 bases). The germline V gene has CDR1 MDHEN and CDR2 SYDVKM. V was clipped by 6 bases and J by 5 bases, with 11 bases between them. The CDR3 is 13 residues long. The CDR3 reads CASRWTVNNEQFF. The CDR3 DNA reads as TGTGCCAGCAGGTGGACAGTAAACAATGAGCAGTTCTTC.

The table lists this clonotype with a few counts. The chain combines TRBV6-2 or TRBV6-3 with TRBJ2-3, with 7 positions matching TRBD2. The germline V gene encodes CDR1 MNHEY and CDR2 SVGEGT. The CDR3 sequence is 17 residues long. V dropped 5 bases and J dropped 0; count of bases not matched to a gene: 11. The CDR3 region is CASSIAGRVFSTDTQYF. The DNA of the CDR3 is TGTGCCAGCAGTATAGCGGGCCGTGTTTTCAGCACAGATACGCAGTATTTT.

This clonotype was seen many times. V is TRBV7-2 and J is TRBJ1-1, with TRBD1 as a possible D gene (5 bases). The V and J ends lost 0 bases and 1 base respectively, with 9 bases between them. The CDR3 is 15 amino acids. The V gene's germline CDR1 is SGHTA and CDR2 FQGNSA. The CDR3 protein is CASSLAGLTNTEAFF. CDR3 nucleotides: TGTGCCAGCAGCTTAGCGGGACTTACGAACACTGAAGCTTTCTTT.

This clonotype has only a few counts. The V call is TRBV28, the J call TRBJ2-7; no firm D call. Germline V lookup: CDR1 MDHEN, CDR2 SYDVKM. The CDR3 extends over 14 amino acids. Trimming removed 6 bases from V and 3 bases from J, with 15 bases in between. The CDR3, as DNA: TGTGCCAGCAGCCTTAAGTCTTCGGTCTACGAGCAGTACTTC. Translation gives CASSLKSSVYEQYF.

On this clonotype: A junction end diverges from the germline sequence, so it may reflect a read error. The chain links TRBV7-3 to TRBJ2-2; 7 bases match TRBD1. This CDR3 is 16 amino acids long. Germline values: CDR1 SGHTA, CDR2 FQGTGA. In DNA form, the CDR3 reads TGTGCCAGCAGCCCACGACAGGGACCGAACACCGGGGATCTGTTTTTT. It codes for CASSPRQGPNTGDLFF.